This TCR beta chain was obtained from a study of a mutant IDH1 vaccine in newly diagnosed glioma. Across the whole study: Earlier care involved radiotherapy, temozolomide, or both, and the majority received both.

This clone was observed a few times. The antigen remains unidentified. Overall study findings and caveats: The authors found pseudoprogression apparently unrelated to changes in top peripheral T cell clonotypes.

The table came from immunoSEQ multiplex PCR; TCRdb's copy has only in-frame clones and leaves some out. The repertoire includes roughly 68,000 clones, approximately 79% of them detected once, and approximately 8% sits in the top ten. Specified time point: baseline, week 1 (first vaccination visit). Regarding treatment: pre-vaccination baseline after standard-of-care therapy. Sequences were derived from PBMCs, sampled from a glioma patient treated with radiotherapy, temozolomide or both. The sequence derives from a man aged 50-59 years with glioma.

CDR3 residues: CASSSWKISWNTEAFF. As DNA, the CDR3 is TGTGCCAGCAGCTCCTGGAAGATTAGTTGGAACACTGAAGCTTTCTTT. This sequence joins TRBV7-9 and TRBJ1-1; D not resolved. Trimming shortened V by 4 bases and J by 1 base, and 16 bases separated the two germline ends. Germline-derived CDR1 and CDR2 are SEHNR and FQNEAQ (reference sequence). This CDR3 contains 16 residues. The full variable domain, in which reference TRBV7-9 and TRBJ1-1 provide the parts outside the CDR3, is DTGVSQNPRHKITKRGQNVTFRCDPISEHNRLYWYRQTLGQGPEFLTYFQNEAQLEKSRLLSDRFSAERPKGSFSTLEIQRTEQGDSAMYLCASSSWKISWNTEAFFGQGTRLTVV.